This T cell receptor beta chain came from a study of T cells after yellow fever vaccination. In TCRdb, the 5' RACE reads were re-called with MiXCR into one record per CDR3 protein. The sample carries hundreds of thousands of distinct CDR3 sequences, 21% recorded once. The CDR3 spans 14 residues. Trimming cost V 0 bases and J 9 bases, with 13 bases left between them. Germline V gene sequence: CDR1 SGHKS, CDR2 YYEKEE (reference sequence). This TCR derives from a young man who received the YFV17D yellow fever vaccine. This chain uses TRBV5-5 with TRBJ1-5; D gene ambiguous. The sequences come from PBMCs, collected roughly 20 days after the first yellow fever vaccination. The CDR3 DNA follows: TGTGCCAGCAGCTTGGAGGACGGATCTGTGCCCCAGCATTTT. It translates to CASSLEDGSVPQHF.